These 2 T cell receptor beta chains were sequenced from one sample in a study of cytomegalovirus exposure and HLA in healthy donors. Use of 60 Vbeta and 13 Jbeta primers characterized the PCR. Method: immunoSEQ multiplex PCR; TCRdb's copy keeps in-frame clones and lacks some. The table lists 150,000 to 200,000 clones, 60% to 85% of them singletons. The sample consisted of PBMCs. The source of these receptors is a middle-aged woman in good health and CMV-seronegative.

This clone showed up just a few times. The J gene is TRBJ2-7, the V gene TRBV11-2; 8 nucleotides line up with TRBD2. Germline CDR1 is SGHAT and CDR2 is FQNNGV. This CDR3 comprises 12 residues. V shed 9 bases and J 2 bases; nucleotides not matched to a gene: 3. The CDR3 spells CASAAGAYEQYF. The CDR3 DNA sequence: TGTGCCAGTGCAGCGGGAGCCTACGAGCAGTACTTC.

This clone came up a few times. This chain joins TRBV14 and TRBJ2-7, with TRBD2 identical over 7 bases. The CDR3 has 15 residues. CDR1 is SGHDN and CDR2 is FVKESK in the germline V gene. With V trimmed by 4 bases and J by 2 bases, 8 bases remained unmatched. CDR3 protein: CASSPTSGVTYEQYF. The CDR3 DNA sequence: TGTGCCAGCAGCCCCACAAGCGGGGTTACCTACGAGCAGTACTTC.